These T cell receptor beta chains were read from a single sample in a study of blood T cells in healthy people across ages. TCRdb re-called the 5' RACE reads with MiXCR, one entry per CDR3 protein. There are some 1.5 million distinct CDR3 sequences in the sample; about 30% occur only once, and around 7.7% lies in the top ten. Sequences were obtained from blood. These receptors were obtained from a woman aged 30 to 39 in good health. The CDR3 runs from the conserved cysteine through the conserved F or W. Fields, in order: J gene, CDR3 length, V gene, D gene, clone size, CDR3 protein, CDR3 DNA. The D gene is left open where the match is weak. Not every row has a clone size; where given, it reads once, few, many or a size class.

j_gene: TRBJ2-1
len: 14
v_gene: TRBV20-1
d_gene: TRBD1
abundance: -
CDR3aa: CSADLRGGVNEQFF
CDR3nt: TGCAGTGCCGACCTTCGAGGGGGCGTCAATGAGCAGTTCTTC

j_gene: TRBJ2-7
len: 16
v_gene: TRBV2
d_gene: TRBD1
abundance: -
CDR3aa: CASSPTTGGTPYEQYF
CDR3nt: TGTGCCAGCAGTCCAACCACAGGGGGTACCCCCTACGAGCAGTACTTC

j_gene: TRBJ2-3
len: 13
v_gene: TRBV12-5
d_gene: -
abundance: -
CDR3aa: CASAVSPPDTQYF
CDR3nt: TGTGCTAGTGCGGTTAGTCCCCCAGATACGCAGTATTTT

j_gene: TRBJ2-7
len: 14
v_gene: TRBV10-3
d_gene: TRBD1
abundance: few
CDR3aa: CAISGGTGGNEQYF
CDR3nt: TGTGCCATCAGTGGAGGGACAGGGGGCAACGAGCAGTACTTC

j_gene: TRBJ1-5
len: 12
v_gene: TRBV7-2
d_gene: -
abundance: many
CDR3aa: CASSSRGQPQHF
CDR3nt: TGTGCCAGCAGTTCCCGTGGTCAGCCCCAGCATTTT

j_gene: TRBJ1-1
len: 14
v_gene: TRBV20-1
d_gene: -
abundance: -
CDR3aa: CSARKGQSNTEAFF
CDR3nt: TGCAGTGCTAGGAAAGGTCAGTCTAACACTGAAGCTTTCTTT

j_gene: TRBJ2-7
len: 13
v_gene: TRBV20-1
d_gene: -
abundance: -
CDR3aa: CSARDDSSYEQYF
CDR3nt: TGCAGTGCTAGGGACGACTCTTCCTACGAGCAGTACTTC

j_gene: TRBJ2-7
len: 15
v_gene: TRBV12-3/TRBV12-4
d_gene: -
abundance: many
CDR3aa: CASSPRDRQGHEQYF
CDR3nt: TGTGCCAGCAGTCCCCGGGACCGCCAGGGGCACGAGCAGTACTTC

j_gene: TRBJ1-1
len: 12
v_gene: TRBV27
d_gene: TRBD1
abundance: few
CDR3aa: CASRNRGAEAFF
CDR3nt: TGTGCCAGCAGAAACAGGGGAGCTGAAGCTTTCTTT

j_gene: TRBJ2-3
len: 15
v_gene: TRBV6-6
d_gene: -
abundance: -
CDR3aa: CASSYGTPHTDTQYF
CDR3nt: TGTGCCAGCAGTTACGGGACTCCCCACACAGATACGCAGTATTTT

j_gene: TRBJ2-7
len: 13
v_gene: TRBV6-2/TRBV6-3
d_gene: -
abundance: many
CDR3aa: CASRQYRAGEQYF
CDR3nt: TGTGCCAGCAGACAATACAGGGCGGGAGAGCAGTACTTC

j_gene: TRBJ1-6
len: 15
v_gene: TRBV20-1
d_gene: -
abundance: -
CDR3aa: CSAQPGSSYNSPLHF
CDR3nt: TGCAGTGCCCAGCCCGGTAGCTCCTATAATTCACCCCTCCACTTT

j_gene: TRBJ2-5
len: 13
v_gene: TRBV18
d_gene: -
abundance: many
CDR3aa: CASSPSLQETQYF
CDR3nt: TGTGCCAGCTCACCCTCCCTCCAAGAGACCCAGTACTTC

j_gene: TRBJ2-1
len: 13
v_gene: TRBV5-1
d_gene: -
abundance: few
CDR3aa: CASSLEGLEEQFF
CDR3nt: TGCGCCAGCAGCTTGGAGGGGTTGGAGGAGCAGTTCTTC

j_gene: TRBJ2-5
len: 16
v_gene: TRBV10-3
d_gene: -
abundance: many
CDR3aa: CAISANPAGAQETQYF
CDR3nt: TGTGCCATCAGTGCCAATCCCGCAGGGGCCCAGGAGACCCAGTACTTC

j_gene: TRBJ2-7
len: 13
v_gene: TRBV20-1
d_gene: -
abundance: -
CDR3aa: CSAVRVGGPEQYF
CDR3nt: TGCAGTGCTGTCCGAGTGGGGGGCCCCGAGCAGTACTTC

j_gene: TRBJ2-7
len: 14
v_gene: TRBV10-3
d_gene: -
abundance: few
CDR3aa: CAIGDLSRSYEQYF
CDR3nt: TGTGCCATCGGTGACCTGAGTCGTAGCTACGAGCAGTACTTC

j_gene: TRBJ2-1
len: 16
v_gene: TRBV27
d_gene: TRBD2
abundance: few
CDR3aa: CASSLRAASGLHEQFF
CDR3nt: TGTGCCAGCAGTTTACGGGCTGCTAGCGGGCTGCATGAGCAGTTCTTC

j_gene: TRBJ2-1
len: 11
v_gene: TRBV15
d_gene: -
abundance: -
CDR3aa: CATSRGAEQFF
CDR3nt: TGTGCCACCAGCAGAGGAGCTGAGCAGTTCTTC

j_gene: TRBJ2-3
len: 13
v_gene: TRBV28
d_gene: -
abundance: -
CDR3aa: CASSPPSPDAQYF
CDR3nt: TGTGCCAGCAGTCCTCCAAGCCCAGATGCGCAGTATTTT

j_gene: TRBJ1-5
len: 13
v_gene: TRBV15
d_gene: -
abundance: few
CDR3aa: CATSREYKQPQHF
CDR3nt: TGTGCCACCAGCAGAGAGTATAAACAGCCCCAGCATTTT

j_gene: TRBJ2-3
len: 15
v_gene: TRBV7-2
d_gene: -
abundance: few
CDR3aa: CASSLFGTATDTQYF
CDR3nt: TGTGCCAGCAGCTTATTCGGGACCGCCACAGATACGCAGTATTTT